What follows describes a single TCR beta chain. The antigen is unknown. Given a much more abundant clone one base away, this may be a read error. This sample's RNA came from whole unsorted tissue. Distant lung tissue was collected more than 3 cm away from the tumor edge. This sample stems from a study of tumor and adjacent non-tumor tissue in lung cancer. The library came from three nested PCR rounds adapted from ARM-PCR protocols. In TCRdb, the multiplex PCR reads were re-called with MiXCR into one record per CDR3 protein. The sample records about 48,000 distinct CDR3 sequences, 60% to 65% being singletons. The study's findings and limits: Shorter survival was associated with higher TCR diversity in tumors.

The material sequenced was distant non-tumor lung tissue. The origin of this receptor is a woman between 70 and 85 years old with non-small cell lung cancer.

The CDR3 loop is CSAGRLAKSTDTQYF. The CDR3, as DNA: TGCAGTGCTGGACGACTAGCCAAAAGCACAGATACGCAGTATTTT. The gene calls are TRBV20-1 and TRBJ2-3; 7 nucleotides align to TRBD2. The junction had 8 bases not matched to a gene; V was cut back by 5 bases and J by 0 bases. The germline V gene encodes CDR1 DFQATT and CDR2 SNEGSKA (reference sequence). The CDR3 consists of 15 residues.